This is a list of T cell receptor beta chains from one sample in a study of cytomegalovirus exposure and HLA in healthy donors. The table came from immunoSEQ multiplex PCR; TCRdb's copy has only in-frame clones and leaves some out. The sample has around 120,000 clones, about 68% seen once. Sequenced: PBMCs. The receptors shown here come from a woman in her 50s in good health and CMV-seropositive. Both conserved end residues are part of each CDR3. A D gene is named only where the DNA matches it firmly. A row's size may be missing; if present it is once, few, many or a size class.

v_gene	j_gene	abundance	d_gene	CDR3nt	CDR3aa
TRBV29-1	TRBJ1-1	few	TRBD1	TGCAGCGTTTCACCGAGGACAGGGGGCGCGAACACTGAAGCTTTCTTT	CSVSPRTGGANTEAFF
TRBV5-4	TRBJ1-1	.	TRBD1	TGTGCCAGTAGTTGGGACAGGGAGGACACTGAAGCTTTCTTT	CASSWDREDTEAFF
TRBV7-2	TRBJ1-4	.	TRBD1	TGTGCCAGCAGCCCCCGGACAGGTGAAAAACTGTTTTTT	CASSPRTGEKLFF
TRBV4-3	TRBJ2-1	.	TRBD2	TGCGCCAGCAGCCAAGCTGTAGCGGGAGGGACTACCTACAATGAGCAGTTCTTC	CASSQAVAGGTTYNEQFF
TRBV7-9	TRBJ1-1	once	.	TGTGCCACGACCACCGGGTCGACGAACACTGAAGCTTTCTTT	CATTTGSTNTEAFF
TRBV27	TRBJ1-5	.	.	TGTGCCAGCAGTTTTGAGAGGGGCAATCAGCCCCAGCATTTT	CASSFERGNQPQHF
TRBV29-1	TRBJ2-7	.	.	TGCAGCGTTGCCGCGGGCGAGCAGTACTTC	CSVAAGEQYF
TRBV28	TRBJ1-2	.	TRBD1	TGTGCCAGCAGTCAATACCTCGGACAGGGTAAAGGCGGCTACACCTTC	CASSQYLGQGKGGYTF
TRBV7-2	TRBJ1-2	.	.	TGTGCCAGTGTGGTCGGGGGAGACTATGGCTACACCTTC	CASVVGGDYGYTF
TRBV18	TRBJ2-7	.	TRBD1	TGTGCCAGCTCACCACCGGGACAGGGAGATAGTGACTACGAGCAGTACTTC	CASSPPGQGDSDYEQYF
TRBV2	TRBJ2-7	.	.	TGTGCCAGCAGTGGTCAGGGTGGTTTCTACGAGCAGTACTTC	CASSGQGGFYEQYF
TRBV10-3	TRBJ2-7	.	.	TGTGCCATCAGGAAGGACAGTACCTCCTACGAGCAGTACTTC	CAIRKDSTSYEQYF
TRBV6-5	TRBJ2-7	.	TRBD1	TGTGCCAGCAGTCTTAGGACAGGGTGGGAGCAGTACTTC	CASSLRTGWEQYF
TRBV4-3	TRBJ1-1	many	TRBD1	TGCGCCAGCAGGTTAGGGACAGGGGGCACTGAAGCTTTCTTT	CASRLGTGGTEAFF
TRBV30	TRBJ2-1	.	.	TGTGCCTGGAGCCCCGGGACAATATACAATGAGCAGTTCTTC	CAWSPGTIYNEQFF
TRBV10-1	TRBJ1-1	few	.	TGCGCCAGCAGCGAGACCGGGACACCCCAGCCTGAAGCTTTCTTT	CASSETGTPQPEAFF
TRBV6-6	TRBJ2-1	.	.	TGTGCCAGCACCAACGGAGAGACTTACAATGAGCAGTTCTTC	CASTNGETYNEQFF
TRBV2	TRBJ2-2	.	TRBD2	TGTGCCAGCATAGCGGGGGGGCCACACACCGGGGAGCTGTTTTTT	CASIAGGPHTGELFF
TRBV27	TRBJ1-5	.	TRBD1	TGTGCCAGCAGGACAGGGGCCTATAGCAATCAGCCCCAGCATTTT	CASRTGAYSNQPQHF
TRBV19	TRBJ2-7	once	TRBD1	TGTGCCAGTAGCACCGGGACAGGGGGTTCCTACGAGCAGTACTTC	CASSTGTGGSYEQYF
TRBV10-3	TRBJ2-2	.	TRBD2	TGTGCCACAACGGGGGGGGACTTAAACACCGGGGAGCTGTTTTTT	CATTGGDLNTGELFF
TRBV6-1	TRBJ1-6	.	.	TGTGCCAGCAGTGAAGGTCCGGACACCACGCTCCACTTT	CASSEGPDTTLHF
TRBV7-6	TRBJ2-7	.	TRBD1	TGTGCCAGCAGCTTGGGGACAGGGGGTCCCTACGAGCAGTACTTC	CASSLGTGGPYEQYF
TRBV4-3	TRBJ1-2	.	TRBD1	TGCGCCAGCAGCCACAGTGCCACAGGGGGTCGGGCTGGCTACACCTTC	CASSHSATGGRAGYTF
TRBV29-1	TRBJ2-7	.	.	TGCAGCGCCCGGACAGTTAACTCCTACGAGCAGTACTTC	CSARTVNSYEQYF
TRBV29-1	TRBJ2-7	.	.	TGCAGCGTTGTCGGGCGGGACAGCTCCTACGAGCAGTACTTC	CSVVGRDSSYEQYF
TRBV19	TRBJ1-2	.	.	TGTGCCAGTAGGAAAGACAGCACAGGTGGCTATGGCTACACCTTC	CASRKDSTGGYGYTF
TRBV19	TRBJ2-1	.	.	TGTGCCAGTACCCTGACTCCGAGCTCCTACAATGAGCAGTTCTTC	CASTLTPSSYNEQFF
TRBV4-3	TRBJ1-2	.	.	TGCGCCAGCAGCCAAGATGGTGGCGGGGGCTATGGCTACACCTTC	CASSQDGGGGYGYTF
TRBV30	TRBJ1-5	.	TRBD1	TGTGCCTGGAGTGTAGGACAGGGGGCGCCGAGCAATCAGCCCCAGCATTTT	CAWSVGQGAPSNQPQHF
TRBV18	TRBJ2-3	few	.	TGTGCCAGCTCACCACCTAGCGGAGCCTCCGATACGCAGTATTTT	CASSPPSGASDTQYF
TRBV2	TRBJ2-5	.	TRBD1	TGTGCCAGCAGTCGGGACAGAGAAGAGACCCAGTACTTC	CASSRDREETQYF
TRBV7-2	TRBJ1-5	.	TRBD1	TGTGCCAGCAGCCGGTTTGAGGGGGCTCAGCCCCAGCATTTT	CASSRFEGAQPQHF
TRBV5-4	TRBJ1-2	.	.	TGTGCCAGCAGCTTAGACAATTCCGGGGTCTATGGCTACACCTTC	CASSLDNSGVYGYTF
TRBV5-6	TRBJ1-1	.	.	TGTGCCAGCAGCACCTATTCACCGAACACTGAAGCTTTCTTT	CASSTYSPNTEAFF
TRBV7-2	TRBJ1-2	.	TRBD1	TGTGCCAGCAGCTTATCGGGACAGGGAAACTATGGCTACACCTTC	CASSLSGQGNYGYTF
TRBV4-1	TRBJ2-7	.	TRBD2	TGCGCCAGCAGCCAACAAGCGGGAGAGTTCTACGAGCAGTACTTC	CASSQQAGEFYEQYF
TRBV5-1	TRBJ2-1	.	TRBD2	TGCGCCAGCAGCTTGGAGGGAGGGCCCTACAATGAGCAGTTCTTC	CASSLEGGPYNEQFF
TRBV28	TRBJ2-1	.	TRBD2	TGTGCCAGCAGTTTATGGGCTAGCGGGAGGAATGAGCAGTTCTTC	CASSLWASGRNEQFF
TRBV19	TRBJ1-2	.	TRBD1	TGTGCCAGTAGTATAGGACAGGGTGGAAGTAGTGGCTACACCTTC	CASSIGQGGSSGYTF